The 10 T cell receptor beta chains given below trace back to one sample, sequenced in a study of blood T cell repertoires in COVID-19. Clones were read by immunoSEQ multiplex PCR, and TCRdb kept only the in-frame ones, dropping some. The profile covers over 85,000 clones, with approximately 86% appearing a single time and roughly 12% taken by the ten largest. Sequences were obtained from peripheral blood. The source of these receptors is a human donor in a cohort sampled during active COVID-19.

The chain joins TRBV2 to TRBJ2-2; 9 bases are a match to TRBD1. The CDR3 consists of 14 residues. V lost 6 bases to trimming and J lost 8 bases; unmatched junction nucleotides: 7. In germline, CDR1 is SNHLY, CDR2 FYNNEI. The CDR3 protein is CASRVTGGLGELFF. The CDR3 nucleotides are TGTGCCAGCAGAGTGACAGGGGGTCTAGGGGAGCTGTTTTTT.

The V and J genes are TRBV9 and TRBJ2-3, with D unresolved. The CDR3 is 13 residues long. V was trimmed by 4 bases and J by 5 bases, leaving 11 bases between them. CDR1 and CDR2 (germline): SGDLS, YYNGEE. The CDR3: CASSPQTRDTQYF. The CDR3 DNA reads as TGTGCCAGCAGCCCCCAGACTCGAGATACGCAGTATTTT.

The V and J genes are TRBV28 and TRBJ1-3; D gene uncertain. V lost 5 bases, J lost 4 bases, and 12 bases lay in between. Germline V lookup: CDR1 MDHEN, CDR2 SYDVKM. The CDR3 loop spans 14 amino acids. The CDR3 loop reads CASSPAGIGNTIYF. Written as DNA, the CDR3 is TGTGCCAGCAGTCCCGCGGGGATAGGAAACACCATATATTTT. Full variable domain (remainder filled in from reference TRBV28 and TRBJ1-3): DVKVTQSSRYLVKRTGEKVFLECVQDMDHENMFWYRQDPGLGLRLIYFSYDVKMKEKGDIPEGYSVSREKKERFSLILESASTNQTSMYLCASSPAGIGNTIYFGEGSWLTVV.

This sequence joins TRBV9 and TRBJ2-7; D may be TRBD2 (6 bases). The germline V and J ends were trimmed by 0 bases and 3 bases, with 13 bases remaining between them. The CDR3 contains 15 residues. The V gene's germline CDR1 is SGDLS and CDR2 YYNGEE. The CDR3 region is CASSVVGGRNYEQYF. The CDR3 nucleotides are TGTGCCAGCAGCGTAGTAGGAGGGCGCAACTACGAGCAGTACTTC.

The chain has TRBV5-5 and TRBJ1-1; D perhaps matches TRBD1 (6 bases). Germline V lookup: CDR1 SGHKS, CDR2 YYEKEE (reference sequence). CDR3 length: 13 residues. Trimming took off 2 bases at V and 10 bases at J, with 15 bases between the two ends. The CDR3 DNA is TGTGCCAGCAGCTTTATTGCAGGGGAGAGAGCTTTCTTT. It yields the protein CASSFIAGERAFF. Based on the CDR3 plus reference TRBV5-5 and TRBJ1-1, the full variable domain is DAGVTQSPTHLIKTRGQQVTLRCSPISGHKSVSWYQQVLGQGPQFIFQYYEKEERGRGNFPDRFSARQFPNYSSELNVNALLLGDSALYLCASSFIAGERAFFGQGTRLTVV.

The J gene is TRBJ2-6, the V gene TRBV28, with D tentatively TRBD1 (7 bases). Trimming cost V 5 bases and J 2 bases, with 19 bases left between them. This CDR3 is 18 amino acids long. CDR1 and CDR2 from the germline V gene are MDHEN and SYDVKM. The chain's CDR3 is CASSPAGQIRTGANVLTF. The CDR3 nucleotides read TGTGCCAGCAGTCCCGCGGGACAGATTCGCACTGGGGCCAACGTCCTGACTTTC.

The gene calls are TRBV10-3 and TRBJ1-6; perhaps TRBD1 as D (5 bases). The germline gives CDR1 ENHRY, CDR2 SYGVKD. V was pared by 3 bases and J by 5 bases, with 11 bases between. The CDR3 extends over 15 amino acids. The CDR3 is CAISDGAGNNSPLHF. CDR3 coding DNA: TGTGCCATCAGTGATGGAGCAGGGAATAATTCACCCCTCCACTTT.

The chain is built from TRBV10-1 and TRBJ1-6, with 7 bases identical to TRBD1. Trimming at V came to 3 bases and at J to 8 bases, leaving 19 bases not matched to a gene. The CDR3 is 19 amino acids. Germline CDR1 WNHNN, CDR2 SYGVQD (reference sequence). The CDR3 nucleotides read TGCGCCAGCAGTGACCTCAAACGCGAAAGACAGGGCACTGATTCACCCCTCCACTTT. Its protein is CASSDLKRERQGTDSPLHF.

This rearrangement joins TRBV30 to TRBJ1-2; no reliable D call. There are 15 residues in the CDR3. Looked up from germline, CDR1 is GTSNPN and CDR2 is SVGIG (reference sequence). V was trimmed by 3 bases and J by 8 bases, leaving 22 bases between them. The CDR3 loop is CAWSPNWVRSGGYTF. In DNA form, the CDR3 reads TGTGCCTGGAGCCCAAATTGGGTGAGGAGCGGCGGCTACACCTTC.

The V call is TRBV25-1, the J call TRBJ1-2; 7 bases fit TRBD1. V shed 8 bases and J 6 bases; nucleotides not matched to a gene: 6. The CDR3 length is 12 residues. Germline V gene sequence: CDR1 MGHDK, CDR2 SYGVNS. The CDR3, as DNA: TGTGCCAGCTCGGACAGGTGGGATGGCTACACCTTC. This gives the protein CASSDRWDGYTF.